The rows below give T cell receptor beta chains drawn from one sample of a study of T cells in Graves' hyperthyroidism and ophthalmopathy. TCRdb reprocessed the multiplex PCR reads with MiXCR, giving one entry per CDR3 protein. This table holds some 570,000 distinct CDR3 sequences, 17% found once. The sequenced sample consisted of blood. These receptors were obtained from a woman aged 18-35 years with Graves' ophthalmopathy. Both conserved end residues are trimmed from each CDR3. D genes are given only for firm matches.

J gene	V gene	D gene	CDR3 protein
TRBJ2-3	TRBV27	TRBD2	ASSPLAGGLVDTQY
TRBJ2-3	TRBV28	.	ASSFRRGSTDTQY
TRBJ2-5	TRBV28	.	ASFRNGWYQETQY
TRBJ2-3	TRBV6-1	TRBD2	AGGGTDTQY
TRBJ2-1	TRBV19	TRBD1	ASSRQGQGNEQF
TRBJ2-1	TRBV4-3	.	ASSQDRTIFNEQF
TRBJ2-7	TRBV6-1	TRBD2	ASRVFSGGRNNYEQY
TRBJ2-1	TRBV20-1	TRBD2	SARDMRREGHNEQF
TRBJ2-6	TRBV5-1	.	ASSLISGANVLT
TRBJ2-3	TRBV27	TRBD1	ASSSGTGWDTQY
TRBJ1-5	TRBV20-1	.	SARRTASNQPQH
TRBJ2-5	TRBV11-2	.	ASSLGQRQETQY
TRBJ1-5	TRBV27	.	ASSPQGRSNQPQH
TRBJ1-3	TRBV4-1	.	ASSQDFPGNTIY
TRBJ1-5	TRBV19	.	ASSIMSWVQNQPQH
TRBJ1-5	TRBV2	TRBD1	ASSGQGWQPQH
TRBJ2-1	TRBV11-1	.	ASSDGQKQF
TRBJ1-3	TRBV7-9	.	ASSLLGAGGNTIY
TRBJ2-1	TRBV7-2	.	ASSFVAQNNEQF
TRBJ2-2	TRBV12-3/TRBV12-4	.	ASSLRLVITGELF
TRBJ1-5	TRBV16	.	ASTQGRHNQPQH
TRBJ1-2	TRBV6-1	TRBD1	ASSDWDRGSYGYT
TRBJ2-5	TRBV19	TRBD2	ASSMGVAGFQETQY
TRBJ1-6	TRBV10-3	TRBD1	AISEAAGGNSPLH
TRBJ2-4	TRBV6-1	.	ASSEAVYSIVKNIQY
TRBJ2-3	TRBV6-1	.	ASSSPGRDRTDTQY
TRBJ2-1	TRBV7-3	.	ASSFSGNEQF
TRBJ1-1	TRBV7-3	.	ASSGGQNMNTEAF
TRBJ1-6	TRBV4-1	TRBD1	ASSQDRTGGGFSPLH
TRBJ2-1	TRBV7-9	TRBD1	ASSLEILQGTGYNEQF
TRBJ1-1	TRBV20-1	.	SDLGNTEAF
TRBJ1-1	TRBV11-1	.	ASSQTGNTEAF
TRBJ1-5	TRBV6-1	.	ASSDRRIYSNQPQH
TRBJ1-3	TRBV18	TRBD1	ASSPGTATNTIY
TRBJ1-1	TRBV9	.	ASSITLGTEAF
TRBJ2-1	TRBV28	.	ARPRQRAYNEQF
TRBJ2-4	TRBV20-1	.	SASTGLQNLGIQY
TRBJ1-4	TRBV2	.	ASSLGTLDEKLF
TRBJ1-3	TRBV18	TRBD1	ASSPYGTGDMSSGNTIY
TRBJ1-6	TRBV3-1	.	ASSQDGRQGLDSPLH
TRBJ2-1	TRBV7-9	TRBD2	ASSTGGLAGAYNEQF